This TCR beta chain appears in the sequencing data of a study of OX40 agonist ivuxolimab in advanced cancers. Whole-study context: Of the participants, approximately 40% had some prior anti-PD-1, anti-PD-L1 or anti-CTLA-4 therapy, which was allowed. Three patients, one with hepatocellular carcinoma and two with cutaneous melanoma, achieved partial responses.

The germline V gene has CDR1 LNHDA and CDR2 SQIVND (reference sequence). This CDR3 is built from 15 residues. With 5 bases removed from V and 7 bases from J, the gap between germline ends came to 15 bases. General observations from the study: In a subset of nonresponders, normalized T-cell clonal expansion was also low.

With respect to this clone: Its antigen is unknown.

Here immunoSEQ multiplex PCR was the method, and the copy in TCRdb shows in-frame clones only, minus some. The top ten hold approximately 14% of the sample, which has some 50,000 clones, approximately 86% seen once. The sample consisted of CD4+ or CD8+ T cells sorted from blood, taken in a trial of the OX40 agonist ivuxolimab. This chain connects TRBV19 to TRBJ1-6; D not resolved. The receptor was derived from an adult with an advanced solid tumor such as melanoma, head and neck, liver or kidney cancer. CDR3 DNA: TGTGCCAGTAGTCAGCTACAGTCTGGGAATTCACCCCTCCACTTT. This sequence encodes CASSQLQSGNSPLHF.